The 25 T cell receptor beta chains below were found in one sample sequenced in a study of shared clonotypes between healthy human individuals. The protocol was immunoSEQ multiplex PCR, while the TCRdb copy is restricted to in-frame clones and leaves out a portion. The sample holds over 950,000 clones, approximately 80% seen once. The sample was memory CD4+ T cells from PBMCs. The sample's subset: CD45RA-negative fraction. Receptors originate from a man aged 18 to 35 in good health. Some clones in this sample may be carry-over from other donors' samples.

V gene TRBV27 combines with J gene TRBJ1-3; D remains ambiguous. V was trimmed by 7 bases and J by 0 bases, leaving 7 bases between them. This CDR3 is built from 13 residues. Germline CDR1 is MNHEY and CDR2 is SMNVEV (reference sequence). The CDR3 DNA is TGTGCCAGCAAGAGCATCTCTGGAAACACCATATATTTT. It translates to CASKSISGNTIYF.

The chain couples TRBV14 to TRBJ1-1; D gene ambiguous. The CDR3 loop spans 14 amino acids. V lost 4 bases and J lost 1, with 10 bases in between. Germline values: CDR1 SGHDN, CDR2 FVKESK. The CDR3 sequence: CASSRGITNTEAFF. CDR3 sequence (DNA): TGTGCCAGCAGCCGGGGAATAACGAACACTGAAGCTTTCTTT.

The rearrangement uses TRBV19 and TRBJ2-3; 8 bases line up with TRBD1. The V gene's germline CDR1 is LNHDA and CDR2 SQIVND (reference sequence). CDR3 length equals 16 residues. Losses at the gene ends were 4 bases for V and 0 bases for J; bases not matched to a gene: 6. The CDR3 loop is CASSTRGQGSTDTQYF. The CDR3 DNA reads TGTGCCAGTAGTACCCGAGGACAGGGTAGCACAGATACGCAGTATTTT. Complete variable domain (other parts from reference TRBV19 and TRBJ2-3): DGGITQSPKYLFRKEGQNVTLSCEQNLNHDAMYWYRQDPGQGLRLIYYSQIVNDFQKGDIAEGYSVSREKKESFPLTVTSAQKNPTAFYLCASSTRGQGSTDTQYFGPGTRLTVL.

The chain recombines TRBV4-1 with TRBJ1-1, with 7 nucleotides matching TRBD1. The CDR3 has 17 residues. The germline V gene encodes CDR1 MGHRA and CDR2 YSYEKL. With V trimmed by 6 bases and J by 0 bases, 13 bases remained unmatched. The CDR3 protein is CASRTNAGQPMNTEAFF. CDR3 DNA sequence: TGCGCCAGCAGAACGAATGCGGGACAGCCCATGAACACTGAAGCTTTCTTT.

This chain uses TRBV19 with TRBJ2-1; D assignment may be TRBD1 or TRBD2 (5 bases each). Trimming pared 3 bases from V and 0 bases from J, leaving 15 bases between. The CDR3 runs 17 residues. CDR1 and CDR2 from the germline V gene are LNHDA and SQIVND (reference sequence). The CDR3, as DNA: TGTGCCAGTAGTATTGGGGGTACTTTAAGCTCCTACAATGAGCAGTTCTTC. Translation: CASSIGGTLSSYNEQFF.

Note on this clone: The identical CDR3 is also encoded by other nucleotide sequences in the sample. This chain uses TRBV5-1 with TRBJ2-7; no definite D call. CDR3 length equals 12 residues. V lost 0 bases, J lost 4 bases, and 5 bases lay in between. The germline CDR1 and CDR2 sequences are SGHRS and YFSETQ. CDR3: CASSLVGYEQYF. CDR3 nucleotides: TGCGCCAGCAGCTTGGTCGGGTACGAGCAGTACTTC.

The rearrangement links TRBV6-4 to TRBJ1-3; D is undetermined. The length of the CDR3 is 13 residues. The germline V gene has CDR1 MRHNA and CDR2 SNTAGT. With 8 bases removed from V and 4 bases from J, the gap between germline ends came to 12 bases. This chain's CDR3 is CASSPDSGNTIYF. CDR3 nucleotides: TGTGCCAGCTCACCGGACTCGGGAAACACCATATATTTT.

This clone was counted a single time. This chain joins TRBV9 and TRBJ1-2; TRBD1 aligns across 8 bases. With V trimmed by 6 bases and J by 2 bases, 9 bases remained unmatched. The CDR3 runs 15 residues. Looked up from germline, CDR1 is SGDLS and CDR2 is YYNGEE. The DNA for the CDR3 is TGTGCCAGCACCCCACGGACAGGGATGAACTATGGCTACACCTTC. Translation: CASTPRTGMNYGYTF.

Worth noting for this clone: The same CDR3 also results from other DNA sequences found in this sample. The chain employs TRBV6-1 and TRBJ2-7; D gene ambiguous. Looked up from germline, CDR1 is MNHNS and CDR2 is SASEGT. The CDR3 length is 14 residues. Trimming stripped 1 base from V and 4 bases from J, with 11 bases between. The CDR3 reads CASSEGGQIYEQYF. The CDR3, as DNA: TGTGCCAGCAGTGAAGGTGGGCAGATTTACGAGCAGTACTTC.

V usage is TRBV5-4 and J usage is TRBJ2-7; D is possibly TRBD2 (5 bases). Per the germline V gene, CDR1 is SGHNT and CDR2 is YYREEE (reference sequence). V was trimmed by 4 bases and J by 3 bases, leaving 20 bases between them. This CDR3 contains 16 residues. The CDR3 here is CASSAHSWASSYEQYF. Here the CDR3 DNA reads TGTGCCAGCAGCGCGCACTCGTGGGCTAGCAGCTACGAGCAGTACTTC.

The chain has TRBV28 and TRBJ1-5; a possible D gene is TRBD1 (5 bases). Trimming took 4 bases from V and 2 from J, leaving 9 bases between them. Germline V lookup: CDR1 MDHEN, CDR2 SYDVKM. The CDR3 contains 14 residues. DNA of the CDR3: TGTGCCAGCAGTTACAGGCGACGCAATCAGCCCCAGCATTTT. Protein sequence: CASSYRRRNQPQHF.

The CDR3 region has the DNA TGTGCCAGCAGTTTACGAGTCGGAACTAATGAAAAACTGTTTTTT. This codes for CASSLRVGTNEKLFF. The chain uses TRBV28 and TRBJ1-4; no reliable D call. Germline CDR1 reads MDHEN; CDR2 reads SYDVKM. The V gene lost 2 bases and the J gene lost 1 base, with 8 bases spanning the gap. The CDR3 extends over 15 amino acids.

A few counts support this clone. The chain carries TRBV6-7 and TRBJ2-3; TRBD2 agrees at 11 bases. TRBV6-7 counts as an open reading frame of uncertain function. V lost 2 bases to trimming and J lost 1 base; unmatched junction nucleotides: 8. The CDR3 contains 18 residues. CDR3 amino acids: CASSYVIGLAGCTDTQYF. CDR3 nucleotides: TGTGCCAGCAGTTACGTAATAGGACTAGCGGGCTGCACAGATACGCAGTATTTT.

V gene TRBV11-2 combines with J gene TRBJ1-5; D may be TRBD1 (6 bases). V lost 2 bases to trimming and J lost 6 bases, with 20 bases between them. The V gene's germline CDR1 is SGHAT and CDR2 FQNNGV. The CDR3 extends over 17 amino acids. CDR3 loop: CASSLRPAQGKTQPQHF. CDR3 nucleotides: TGTGCCAGCAGCTTAAGGCCCGCCCAGGGGAAAACTCAGCCCCAGCATTTT.

The CDR3 is CASSLGGTGVANVLTF. The DNA of the CDR3 is TGTGCCAGCAGCTTAGGGGGAACAGGGGTTGCCAACGTCCTGACTTTC. V is TRBV7-9 and J is TRBJ2-6, with 7 bases matching TRBD1. The CDR3 contains 16 residues. Trimming cost V 1 base and J 7 bases; bases outside gene matches: 7. Germline V CDR1 and CDR2: SEHNR, FQNEAQ (reference sequence).

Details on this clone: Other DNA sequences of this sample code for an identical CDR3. The CDR3 sequence is CATSRGGSSYEQYF. The CDR3 bases are TGTGCCACCAGCAGAGGGGGCTCATCCTACGAGCAGTACTTC. The chain carries TRBV15 and TRBJ2-7, with a tentative D call TRBD1 (5 bases). The CDR3 totals 14 residues. Germline CDR1 LNHNV, CDR2 YYDKDF (reference sequence). V was pared by 1 base and J by 1 base, with 8 bases between.

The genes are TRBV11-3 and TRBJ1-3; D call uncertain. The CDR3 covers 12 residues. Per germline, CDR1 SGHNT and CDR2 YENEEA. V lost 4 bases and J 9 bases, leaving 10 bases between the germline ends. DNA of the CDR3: TGTGCCAGCAGCTCCCCCACCGGCACCATATATTTT. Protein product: CASSSPTGTIYF.

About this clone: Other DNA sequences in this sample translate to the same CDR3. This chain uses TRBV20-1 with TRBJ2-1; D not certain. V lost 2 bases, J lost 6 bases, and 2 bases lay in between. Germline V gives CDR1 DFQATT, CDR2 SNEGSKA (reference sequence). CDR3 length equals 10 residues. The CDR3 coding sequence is TGCAGTGCTAGACTCAATGAGCAGTTCTTC. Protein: CSARLNEQFF.

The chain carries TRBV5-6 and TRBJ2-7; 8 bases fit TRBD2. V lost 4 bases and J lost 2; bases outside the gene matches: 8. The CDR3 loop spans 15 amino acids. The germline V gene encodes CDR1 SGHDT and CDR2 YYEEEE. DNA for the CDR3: TGTGCCAGCAGCCCGGGGACTAGTCCAACCTACGAGCAGTACTTC. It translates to CASSPGTSPTYEQYF.

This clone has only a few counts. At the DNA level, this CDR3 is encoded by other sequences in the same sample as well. Here the CDR3 DNA reads TGTGCCAGCAGCTTAGGTGGGGCCAACGTCCTGACTTTC. Encoded protein: CASSLGGANVLTF. This chain connects TRBV7-2 to TRBJ2-6; no firm D call. In germline, CDR1 is SGHTA, CDR2 FQGNSA. The CDR3 runs 13 residues. The V and J ends lost 1 base and 3 bases respectively, with 1 base between them.

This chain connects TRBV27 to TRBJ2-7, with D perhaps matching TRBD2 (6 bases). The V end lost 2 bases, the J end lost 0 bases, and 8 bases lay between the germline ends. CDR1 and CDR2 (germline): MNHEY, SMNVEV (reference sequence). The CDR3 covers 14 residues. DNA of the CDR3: TGTGCCAGCAGTTTACACGGGGGCTCCTACGAGCAGTACTTC. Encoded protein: CASSLHGGSYEQYF.

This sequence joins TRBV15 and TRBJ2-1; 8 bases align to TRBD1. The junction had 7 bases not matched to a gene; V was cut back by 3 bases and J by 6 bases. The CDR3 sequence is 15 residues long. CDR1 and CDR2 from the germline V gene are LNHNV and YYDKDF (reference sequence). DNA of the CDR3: TGTGCCACCAGCAGTCCTCGGACAGGGATCAATGAGCAGTTCTTC. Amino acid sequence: CATSSPRTGINEQFF.

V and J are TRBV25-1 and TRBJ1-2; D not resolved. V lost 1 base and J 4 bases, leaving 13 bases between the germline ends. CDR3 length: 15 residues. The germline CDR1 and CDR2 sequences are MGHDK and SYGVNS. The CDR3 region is CASSESEGVGYGYTF. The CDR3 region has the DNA TGTGCCAGCAGTGAATCAGAGGGTGTAGGCTATGGCTACACCTTC.

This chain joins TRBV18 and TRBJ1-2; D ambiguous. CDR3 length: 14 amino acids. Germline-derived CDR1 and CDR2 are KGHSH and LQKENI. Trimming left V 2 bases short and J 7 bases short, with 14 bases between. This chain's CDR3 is CASSPTAGGAGYTF. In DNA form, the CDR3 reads TGTGCCAGCTCACCAACGGCGGGAGGTGCTGGCTACACCTTC.

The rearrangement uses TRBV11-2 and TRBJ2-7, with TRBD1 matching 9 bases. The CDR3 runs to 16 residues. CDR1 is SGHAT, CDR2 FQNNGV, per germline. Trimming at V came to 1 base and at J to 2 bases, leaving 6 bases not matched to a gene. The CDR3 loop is CASSLVSRTGAYEQYF. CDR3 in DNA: TGTGCCAGCAGCTTAGTATCCAGGACAGGGGCCTACGAGCAGTACTTC.